This record concerns one TCR beta chain sequence. This clonotype showed up just once. No antigen is known for it. No per-base quality is available; no much larger clone lies one base away. A lone read offers only weak evidence. The sample comes from a study of CD8 T cells in Susac syndrome (dated by TCRdb to about 2019). Study-wide context: The study used repertoire sequencing to test whether antigen drove CD8+ T cell activation and differentiation in Susac syndrome.

RNA was extracted using the RNeasy kit, and about 0.45 to 1 ug of the RNA was reverse transcribed with random hexamers. TCR beta CDR3 regions were amplified with the immunoSEQ multiplex PCR assay covering 54 Vbeta and 13 Jbeta segments. PCR amplification bias was corrected using a synthetic template baseline for primer optimization and computational correction. In the source study's methods: Only productive sequences were kept, with reads annotated to V, D and J genes according to IMGT and analyzed in immunoSEQ Analyzer. Clonality was calculated as one minus the Shannon entropy normalized by log2 of the number of productive unique sequences. Public and private clones were assessed among the 100 most prevalent clones of each patient and control. Susac-specific clones were defined as absent from healthy and MS cohorts, 1052 published viral clones and other ImmuneACCESS disease sequences. TCRdb reprocessed the public reads (quality trimming at Q25 with fastp, clone calling with MiXCR) and kept in-frame beta chains. Every entry covers one CDR3 protein and lists the most common genes and DNA from its rows. TCRdb's processing, not the study's, gives the V and J calls here. Present in this sample are about 160,000 distinct CDR3 sequences, just over 90% of which were seen just once. About 0.14% of the sample is taken by the ten largest.

The study at large found these results: The TCR sequencing and HLA analysis was acknowledged to have included a relatively small number of individuals.

Peripheral blood CD8+ and CD4+ T cells from healthy donors, Susac syndrome patients and multiple sclerosis patients were profiled by high-throughput TCR beta sequencing. The healthy donors served as controls matched for age and sex. Bulk CD8+ and CD4+ T cells were purified by magnetic negative isolation, whereas CD8+ TEMRA cells were enriched by FACS. Blood was drawn into EDTA tubes, processed within 24 hours, and PBMCs were isolated by density gradient centrifugation. PBMCs intended for TCR sequencing were frozen in liquid nitrogen and were later thawed in a 37 degrees C water bath. Purity of sorted or isolated CD4+, CD8+ and CD8+ TEMRA cells was at least 90%. The germline V and J ends show losses of 2 bases and 5 bases respectively, and no gene match explains 7 bases of the junction. The germline V gene provides CDR1 MGHDK and CDR2 SYGVNS. CDR3 length: 16 amino acids, cysteine to phenylalanine. The read is trimmed to its CDR3 DNA, 48 bases read in frame from base 1.

The rearrangement combines TRBV25-1 with TRBJ2-5, and TRBD1 aligns with 11 junction nucleotides. The source of this sequence is a human donor in good health. Sequencing input: CD4+ T cells from PBMCs. Here the CDR3 is given as CASSEVGQGAGETQYF. The sequence in DNA is TGTGCCAGCAGTGAAGTAGGACAGGGGGCGGGGGAGACCCAGTACTTC.